The present T cell receptor (beta chain) was sequenced within a study of vaccination effects on CD4 cells after COVID-19. Profiled with immunoSEQ multiplex PCR; TCRdb holds only in-frame clones, not every one. The data contain more than 13,000 clones, about 70% of them singletons. This clone has only a few counts. Its antigen remains unidentified. Before sequencing, viral peptide pools were used by the ViraFEST assay to expand antigen-specific CD4+ T cells. At the end of more than 8 days of culture, CD4+ T cells were isolated. This individual contracted SARS-CoV-2 between March and December 2020, as verified by PCR. Subjects were given two BNT162b2 or mRNA-1273 vaccine doses. Sequencing was performed on CD4+ T cells from PBMCs cultured with HCoV-NL63 spike peptides, taken after COVID-19 vaccination. This clonotype originated in a human donor who had a prior SARS-CoV-2 infection.

CDR3 in DNA: TGTGCCTCGGGACAGGGAGGGTATGGCTACACCTTC. Translating it yields CASGQGGYGYTF. This chain connects TRBV19 to TRBJ1-2, with 9 bases aligning to TRBD1. Germline assignment: CDR1 LNHDA and CDR2 SQIVND (reference sequence). The CDR3 covers 12 residues. Germline trimming cut 11 bases from V and 5 bases from J; bases unmatched to any gene: 6.